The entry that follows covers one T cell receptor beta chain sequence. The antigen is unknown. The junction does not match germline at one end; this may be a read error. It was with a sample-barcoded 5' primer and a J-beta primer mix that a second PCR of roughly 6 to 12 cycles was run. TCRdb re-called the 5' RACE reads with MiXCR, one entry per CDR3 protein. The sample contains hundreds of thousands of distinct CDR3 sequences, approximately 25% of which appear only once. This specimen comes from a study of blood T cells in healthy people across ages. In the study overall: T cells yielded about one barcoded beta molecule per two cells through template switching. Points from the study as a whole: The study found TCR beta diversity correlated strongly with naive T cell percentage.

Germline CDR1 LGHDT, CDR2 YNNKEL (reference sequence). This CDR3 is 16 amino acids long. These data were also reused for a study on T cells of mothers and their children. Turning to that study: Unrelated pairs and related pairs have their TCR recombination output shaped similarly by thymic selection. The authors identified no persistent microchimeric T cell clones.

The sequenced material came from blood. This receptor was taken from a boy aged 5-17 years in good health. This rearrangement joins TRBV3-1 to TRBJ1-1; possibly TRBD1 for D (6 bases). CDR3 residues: CASSQALTGSLTEAFF. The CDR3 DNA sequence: TGTGCCAGCAGCCAAGCCCTGACAGGTTCGTTAACTGAGGCTTTCTTT. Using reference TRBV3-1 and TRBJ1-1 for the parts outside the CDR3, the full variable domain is DTAVSQTPKYLVTQMGNDKSIKCEQNLGHDTMYWYKQDSKKFLKIMFSYNNKELIINETVPNRFSPKSPDKAHLNLHINSLELGDSAVYFCASSQALTGSLTEAFFGQGTRLTVV.